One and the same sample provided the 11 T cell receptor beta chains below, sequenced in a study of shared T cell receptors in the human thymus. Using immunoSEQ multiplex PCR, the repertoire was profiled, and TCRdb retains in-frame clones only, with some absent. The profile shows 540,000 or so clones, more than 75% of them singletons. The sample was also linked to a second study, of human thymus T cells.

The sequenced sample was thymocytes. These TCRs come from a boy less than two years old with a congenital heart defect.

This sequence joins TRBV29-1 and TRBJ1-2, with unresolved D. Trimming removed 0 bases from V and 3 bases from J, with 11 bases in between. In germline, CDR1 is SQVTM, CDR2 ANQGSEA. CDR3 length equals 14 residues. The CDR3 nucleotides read TGCAGCGTTGAAGAGGTCGGGATAGACTATGGCTACACCTTC. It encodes CSVEEVGIDYGYTF.

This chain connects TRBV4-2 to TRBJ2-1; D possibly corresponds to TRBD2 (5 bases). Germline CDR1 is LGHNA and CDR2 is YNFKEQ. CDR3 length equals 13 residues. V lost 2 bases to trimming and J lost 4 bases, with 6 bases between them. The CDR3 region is CASSQSGYNEQFF. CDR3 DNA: TGTGCCAGCAGCCAAAGCGGTTACAATGAGCAGTTCTTC.

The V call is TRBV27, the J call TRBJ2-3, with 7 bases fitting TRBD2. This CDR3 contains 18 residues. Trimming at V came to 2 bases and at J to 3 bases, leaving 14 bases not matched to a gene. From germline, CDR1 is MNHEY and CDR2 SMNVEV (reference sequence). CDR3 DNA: TGTGCCAGCAGTTTACGGCTAGCGGAGCCCCGGCGGACAGATACGCAGTATTTT. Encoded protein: CASSLRLAEPRRTDTQYF.

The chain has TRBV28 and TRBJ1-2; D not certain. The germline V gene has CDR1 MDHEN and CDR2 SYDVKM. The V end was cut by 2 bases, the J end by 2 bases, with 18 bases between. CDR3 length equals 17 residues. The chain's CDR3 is CASSLEEGAAVNYGYTF. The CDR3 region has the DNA TGTGCCAGCAGTTTAGAGGAAGGTGCCGCAGTAAACTATGGCTACACCTTC.

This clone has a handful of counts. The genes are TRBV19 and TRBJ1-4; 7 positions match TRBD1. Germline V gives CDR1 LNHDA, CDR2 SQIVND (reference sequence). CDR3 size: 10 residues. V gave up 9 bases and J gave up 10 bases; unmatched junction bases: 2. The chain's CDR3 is CARGTAKLFF. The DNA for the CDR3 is TGTGCCAGAGGGACAGCAAAACTGTTTTTT. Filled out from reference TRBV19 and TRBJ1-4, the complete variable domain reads DGGITQSPKYLFRKEGQNVTLSCEQNLNHDAMYWYRQDPGQGLRLIYYSQIVNDFQKGDIAEGYSVSREKKESFPLTVTSAQKNPTAFYLCARGTAKLFFGSGTQLSVL.

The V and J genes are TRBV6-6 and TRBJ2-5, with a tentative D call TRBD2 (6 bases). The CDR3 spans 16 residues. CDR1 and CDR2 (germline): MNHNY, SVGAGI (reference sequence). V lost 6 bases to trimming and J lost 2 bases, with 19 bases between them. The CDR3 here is CASRGEDGQTQETQYF. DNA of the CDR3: TGTGCCAGCAGGGGGGAGGACGGGCAGACTCAAGAGACCCAGTACTTC.

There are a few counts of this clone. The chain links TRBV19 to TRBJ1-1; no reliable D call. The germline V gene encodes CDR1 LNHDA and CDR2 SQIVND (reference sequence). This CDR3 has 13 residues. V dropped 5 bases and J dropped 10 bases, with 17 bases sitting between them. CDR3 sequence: CASSPSVGVLAFF. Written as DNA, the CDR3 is TGTGCCAGTAGTCCTTCCGTCGGGGTTCTAGCTTTCTTT.

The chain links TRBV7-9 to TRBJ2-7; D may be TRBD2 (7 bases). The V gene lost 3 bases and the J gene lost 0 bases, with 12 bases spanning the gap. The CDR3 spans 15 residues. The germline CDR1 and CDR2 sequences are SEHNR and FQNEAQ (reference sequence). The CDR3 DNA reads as TGTGCCAGCAGCTTTCGGGGGGCCAGCTCCTACGAGCAGTACTTC. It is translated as CASSFRGASSYEQYF.

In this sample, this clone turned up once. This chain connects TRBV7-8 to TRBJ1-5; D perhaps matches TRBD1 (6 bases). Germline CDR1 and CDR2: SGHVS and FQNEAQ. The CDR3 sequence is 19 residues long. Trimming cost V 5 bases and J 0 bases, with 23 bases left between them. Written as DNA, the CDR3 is TGTGCCAGCAGCCAACTCCAACCACCAGGGGACATTAGCAATCAGCCCCAGCATTTT. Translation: CASSQLQPPGDISNQPQHF.

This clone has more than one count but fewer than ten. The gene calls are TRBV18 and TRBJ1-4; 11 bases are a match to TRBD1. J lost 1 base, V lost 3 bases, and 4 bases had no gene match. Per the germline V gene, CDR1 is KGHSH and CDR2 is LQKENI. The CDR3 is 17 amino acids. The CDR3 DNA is TGTGCCAGCTCACCTCGCGGGACAGGGGGAACTAATGAAAAACTGTTTTTT. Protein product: CASSPRGTGGTNEKLFF. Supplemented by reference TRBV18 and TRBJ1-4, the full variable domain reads NAGVMQNPRHLVRRRGQEARLRCSPMKGHSHVYWYRQLPEEGLKFMVYLQKENIIDESGMPKERFSAEFPKEGPSILRIQQVVRGDSAAYFCASSPRGTGGTNEKLFFGSGTQLSVL.

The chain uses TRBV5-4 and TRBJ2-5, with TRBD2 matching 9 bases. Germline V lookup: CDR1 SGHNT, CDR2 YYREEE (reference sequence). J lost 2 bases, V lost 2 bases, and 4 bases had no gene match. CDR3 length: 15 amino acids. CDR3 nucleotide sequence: TGTGCCAGCAGCTTATGCGGGAGGGAACAAGAGACCCAGTACTTC. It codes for CASSLCGREQETQYF. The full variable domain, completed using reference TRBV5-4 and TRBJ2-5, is ETGVTQSPTHLIKTRGQQVTLRCSSQSGHNTVSWYQQALGQGPQFIFQYYREEENGRGNFPPRFSGLQFPNYSSELNVNALELDDSALYLCASSLCGREQETQYFGPGTRLLVL.